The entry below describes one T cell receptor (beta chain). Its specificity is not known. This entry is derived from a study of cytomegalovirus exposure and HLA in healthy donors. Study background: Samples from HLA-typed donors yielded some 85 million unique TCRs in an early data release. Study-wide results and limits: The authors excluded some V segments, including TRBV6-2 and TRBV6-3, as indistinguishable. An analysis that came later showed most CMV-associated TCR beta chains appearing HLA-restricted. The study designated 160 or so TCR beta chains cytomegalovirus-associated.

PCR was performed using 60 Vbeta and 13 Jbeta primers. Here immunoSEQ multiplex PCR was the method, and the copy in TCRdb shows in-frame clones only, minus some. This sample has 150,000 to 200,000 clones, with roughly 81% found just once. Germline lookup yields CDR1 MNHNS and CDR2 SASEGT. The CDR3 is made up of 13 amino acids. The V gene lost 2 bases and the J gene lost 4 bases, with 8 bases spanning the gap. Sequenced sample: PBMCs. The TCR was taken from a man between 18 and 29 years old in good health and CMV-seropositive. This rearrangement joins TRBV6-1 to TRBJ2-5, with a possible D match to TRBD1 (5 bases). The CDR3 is CASSEYDRETQYF. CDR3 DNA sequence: TGTGCCAGCAGTGAATATGACAGAGAGACCCAGTACTTC.